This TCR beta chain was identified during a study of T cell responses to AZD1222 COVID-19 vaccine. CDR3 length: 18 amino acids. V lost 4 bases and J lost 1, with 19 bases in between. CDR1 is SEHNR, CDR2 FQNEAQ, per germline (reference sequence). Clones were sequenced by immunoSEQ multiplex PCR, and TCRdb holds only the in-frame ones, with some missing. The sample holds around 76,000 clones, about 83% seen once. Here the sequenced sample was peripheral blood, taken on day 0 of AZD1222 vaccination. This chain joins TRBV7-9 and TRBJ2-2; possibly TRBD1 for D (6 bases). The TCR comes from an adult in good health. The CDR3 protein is CASSSTGYAYKNTGELFF. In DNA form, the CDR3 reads TGTGCCAGCAGCTCGACAGGATACGCTTACAAGAACACCGGGGAGCTGTTTTTT.